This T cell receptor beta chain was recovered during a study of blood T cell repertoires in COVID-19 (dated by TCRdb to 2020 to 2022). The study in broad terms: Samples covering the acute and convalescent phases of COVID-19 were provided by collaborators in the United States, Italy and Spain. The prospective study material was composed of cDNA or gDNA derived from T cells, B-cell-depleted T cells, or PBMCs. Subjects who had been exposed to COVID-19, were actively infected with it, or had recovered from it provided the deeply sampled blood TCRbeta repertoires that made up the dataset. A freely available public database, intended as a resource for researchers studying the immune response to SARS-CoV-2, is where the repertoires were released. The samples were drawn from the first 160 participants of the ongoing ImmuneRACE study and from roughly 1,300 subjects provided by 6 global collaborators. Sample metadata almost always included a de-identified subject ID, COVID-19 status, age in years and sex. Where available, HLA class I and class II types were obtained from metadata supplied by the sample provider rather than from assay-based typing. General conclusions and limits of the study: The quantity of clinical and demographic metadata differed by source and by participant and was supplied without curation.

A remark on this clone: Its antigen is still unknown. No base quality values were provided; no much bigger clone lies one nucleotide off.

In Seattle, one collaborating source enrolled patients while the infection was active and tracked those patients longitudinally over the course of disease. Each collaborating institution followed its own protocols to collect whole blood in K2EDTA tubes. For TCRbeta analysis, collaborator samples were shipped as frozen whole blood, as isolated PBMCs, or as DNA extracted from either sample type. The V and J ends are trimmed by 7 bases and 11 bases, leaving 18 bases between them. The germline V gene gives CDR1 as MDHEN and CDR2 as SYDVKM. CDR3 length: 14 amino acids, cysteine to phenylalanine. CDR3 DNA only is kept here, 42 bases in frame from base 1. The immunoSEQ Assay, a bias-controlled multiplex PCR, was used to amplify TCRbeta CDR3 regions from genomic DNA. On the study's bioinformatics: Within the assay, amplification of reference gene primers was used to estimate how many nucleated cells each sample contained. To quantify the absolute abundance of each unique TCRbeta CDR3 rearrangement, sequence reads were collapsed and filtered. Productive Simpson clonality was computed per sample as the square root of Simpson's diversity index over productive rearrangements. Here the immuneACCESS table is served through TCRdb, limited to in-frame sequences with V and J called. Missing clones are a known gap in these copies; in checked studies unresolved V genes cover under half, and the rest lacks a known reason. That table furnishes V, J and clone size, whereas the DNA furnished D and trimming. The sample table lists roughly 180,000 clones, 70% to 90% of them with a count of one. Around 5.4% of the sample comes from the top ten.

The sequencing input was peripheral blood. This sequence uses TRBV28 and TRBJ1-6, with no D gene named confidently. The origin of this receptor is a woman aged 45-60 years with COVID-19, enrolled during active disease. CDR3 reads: CASTSERPWAPLHF. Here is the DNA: TGTGCCAGCACCTCAGAGAGGCCCTGGGCACCCCTCCACTTT.